This is a list of T cell receptor beta chains from one sample in a study of blood T cell repertoires in COVID-19. Sequencing was performed with immunoSEQ multiplex PCR; in TCRdb, only in-frame clones are kept and a portion is missing. The sample shows about 270,000 clones, about 90% of them seen only once. The material sequenced was PBMCs or T cells enriched from blood (not recorded which). The origin of the receptors is a woman aged 25 to 39 with acute COVID-19. Both conserved end residues are part of each CDR3. The D gene is left open where the match is weak. The size of a clone is reported for some rows only, either as once, few or many, or as a class for expanded clones.

v_call	clone_size	d_call	j_call	cdr3_nt	cdr3_aa
TRBV6-2/TRBV6-3	-	TRBD2	TRBJ2-1	TGTGCCAGCAGTACCCCGGGACTAGCGGGAACGAATGAGCAGTTCTTC	CASSTPGLAGTNEQFF
TRBV5-1	-	-	TRBJ1-1	TGCGCCAGCAGCGTAGGGACACTTAACACTGAAGCTTTCTTT	CASSVGTLNTEAFF
TRBV6-4	-	-	TRBJ1-4	TGTGCCAGGTCAGCCCCTAGAGGGGGAAAACTGTTTTTT	CARSAPRGGKLFF
TRBV27	-	TRBD2	TRBJ2-3	TGTGCCAGCGATCCCACCCCTAGCGGGAGGGCCGGGGATACGCAGTATTTT	CASDPTPSGRAGDTQYF
TRBV7-9	-	TRBD2	TRBJ2-5	TGTGCCAGCAGCACCAAAGCGGGATCGGAGACCCAGTACTTC	CASSTKAGSETQYF
TRBV7-2	-	-	TRBJ1-5	TGTGCCAGCAGCCGGGTTAACAATCAGCCCCAGCATTTT	CASSRVNNQPQHF
TRBV7-8	-	TRBD1	TRBJ1-3	TGTGCCAGCAGCGACCGGGACAGCTCTGGAAACACCATATATTTT	CASSDRDSSGNTIYF
TRBV5-1	-	TRBD1	TRBJ1-4	TGCGCCAGCAGCAGAGACGGGACAGTTAATGAAAAACTGTTTTTT	CASSRDGTVNEKLFF
TRBV28	-	-	TRBJ1-5	TGTGCCAGCAGTTTAGCAGGGAGGAGGTCCAATCAGCCCCAGCATTTT	CASSLAGRRSNQPQHF
TRBV4-1	-	-	TRBJ2-1	TGCGCCAGCAGCTTTAGCAGGGGAGAGCAGTTCTTC	CASSFSRGEQFF
TRBV30	-	-	TRBJ2-3	TGTGCCTGGAAGTGGGCCTCCGGCACAGATACGCAGTATTTT	CAWKWASGTDTQYF
TRBV4-3	once	-	TRBJ1-2	TGCGCCAGCAGCCAAGATCGGCAAACAGGGTATTACTATGGCTACACCTTC	CASSQDRQTGYYYGYTF
TRBV24-1	-	TRBD1	TRBJ2-1	TGTGCCACCAGAGGACAGGGGGCAAATGAGCAGTTCTTC	CATRGQGANEQFF
TRBV28	-	-	TRBJ2-7	TGTGCCAGCAGTTTCCAGGGGAACTACGAGCAGTACTTC	CASSFQGNYEQYF
TRBV29-1	-	-	TRBJ2-7	TGCAGCGTTGGGGGGGACTTTCTCGAGCAGTACTTC	CSVGGDFLEQYF
TRBV3-1/TRBV3-2	-	-	TRBJ1-1	TGTGCCAGCAGCCTGGGGAGGGGCACTGAAGCTTTCTTT	CASSLGRGTEAFF
TRBV5-1	-	TRBD2	TRBJ2-7	TGCGCCAGCAGCTTCTCCTCGTGGACTAGCGGGAGCAACTCCTACGAGCAGTACTTC	CASSFSSWTSGSNSYEQYF
TRBV12-3/TRBV12-4	-	-	TRBJ1-1	TGTGCCAGCAGTTTAGTGGAGGGCACTGAAGCTTTCTTT	CASSLVEGTEAFF
TRBV29-1	few	-	TRBJ1-2	TGCAGCGTTTCAGGACAGAGCTATGGCTACACCTTC	CSVSGQSYGYTF
TRBV7-6	-	TRBD2	TRBJ2-2	TGTGCCAGCAGCGCTGAAGCGGGAGTTGCCACCGGGGAGCTGTTTTTT	CASSAEAGVATGELFF
TRBV3-1/TRBV3-2	-	TRBD1	TRBJ2-7	TGTGCCAGCAGCCGATACAGGGGCAGCTCCTACGAGCAGTACTTC	CASSRYRGSSYEQYF
TRBV28	-	TRBD2	TRBJ2-1	TGTGCCAGCAGTTTAATTAGGGGACTAGCGGGAATCAACGAGCAGTTCTTC	CASSLIRGLAGINEQFF
TRBV18	-	TRBD2	TRBJ2-3	TGTGCCAGCTCACCACCGGGACTAGCGGAAGATACGCAGTATTTT	CASSPPGLAEDTQYF
TRBV12-3/TRBV12-4	-	-	TRBJ2-7	TGTGCCAGCAGTTTACAGGGATCCTACGAGCAGTACTTC	CASSLQGSYEQYF
TRBV9	-	-	TRBJ2-5	TGTGCCAGCAGCGTAGTACCCGCAGGTGGTCGAGAGACCCAGTACTTC	CASSVVPAGGRETQYF
TRBV28	-	-	TRBJ2-7	TGTGCCAGCATTTCCGAGGGGGGACAGCGATACTACGAGCAGTACTTC	CASISEGGQRYYEQYF
TRBV7-8	-	-	TRBJ2-7	TGTGCCAGCAGCCCGGTCGGCGGGACCTACGAGCAGTACTTC	CASSPVGGTYEQYF
TRBV19	-	-	TRBJ1-5	TGTGCCAGTAGTACCTCCGTCGGGAATCAGCCCCAGCATTTT	CASSTSVGNQPQHF
TRBV18	-	TRBD1	TRBJ1-6	TGTGCCAGCTCACCACGGGACAGGGTAGGAGATTCACCCCTCCACTTT	CASSPRDRVGDSPLHF
TRBV7-2	once	-	TRBJ1-5	TGTGCCAGCAGCTTAGTAGGTGGGGAGGGTCAGCCCCAGCATTTT	CASSLVGGEGQPQHF
TRBV21-1	-	-	TRBJ2-7	TGTGCCAGCAGCAAAGCTGGGCAGTCCTACGAGCAGTACTTC	CASSKAGQSYEQYF
TRBV5-1	-	TRBD1	TRBJ2-6	TGCGCCAGCAGCAAGGGACAGGGCGGTCCTGGGGCCAACGTCCTGACTTTC	CASSKGQGGPGANVLTF
TRBV6-5	-	TRBD2	TRBJ2-1	TGTGCCACCATAAACGAACTAGCGGGAACTCTGTTCTTC	CATINELAGTLFF
TRBV14	few	TRBD2	TRBJ2-7	TGTGCCAGCAGCCCCCTAGCGGGAGGGGACACCTACGAGCAGTACTTC	CASSPLAGGDTYEQYF
TRBV5-1	-	TRBD2	TRBJ2-7	TGCGCCAGCAAAAAATCGGGAGGGGGATTCTACGAGCAGTACTTC	CASKKSGGGFYEQYF
TRBV27	-	-	TRBJ1-5	TGTGCCAGCAGCCTACAGGGCGGTCAGCCCCAGCATTTT	CASSLQGGQPQHF
TRBV5-1	-	-	TRBJ1-1	TGCGCCAGCATCCCCGGAGCGGGGCGGGGGAACACTGAAGCTTTCTTT	CASIPGAGRGNTEAFF
TRBV13	-	TRBD2	TRBJ2-7	TGTGCCAGCAGCCGGGAGACTAGCCCCGAGCAGTACTTC	CASSRETSPEQYF
TRBV11-3	-	-	TRBJ2-3	TGTGCCAGCAGCCCCGGGAGATTCTCTGACACAGATACGCAGTATTTT	CASSPGRFSDTDTQYF
TRBV4-1	-	-	TRBJ1-6	TGCGCCAGCAGCACTTATAATTCACCCCTCCACTTT	CASSTYNSPLHF
TRBV6-5	-	-	TRBJ1-4	TGTGCCAGCAGGGACCGACAGTCCACTAATGAAAAACTGTTTTTT	CASRDRQSTNEKLFF
TRBV27	-	TRBD1	TRBJ1-1	TGTGCCAGCAGTTTTGGGACAGGGAACACTGAAGCTTTCTTT	CASSFGTGNTEAFF
TRBV25-1	once	-	TRBJ1-5	TGTGCCAGCAGTGAAACGGGTGAGAATCAGCCCCAGCATTTT	CASSETGENQPQHF
TRBV5-8	-	-	TRBJ2-3	TGTGCCAGCAGCTTTATGGGGGGAGTTCAAGTAGATACGCAGTATTTT	CASSFMGGVQVDTQYF
TRBV25-1	-	-	TRBJ1-4	TGTGCCAGCAGGGCAGGGGTTGAAAAACTGTTTTTT	CASRAGVEKLFF
TRBV5-6	-	-	TRBJ1-2	TGTGCCAGCAGCGAGGGACACAGCTATGGCTACACCTTC	CASSEGHSYGYTF
TRBV24-1	-	-	TRBJ2-3	TGTGCCACCAGTGATTACTTTGCGACAGAAAACACAGATACGCAGTATTTT	CATSDYFATENTDTQYF
TRBV6-5	-	-	TRBJ2-7	TGTGCCAGCAGGCGACGGACTGAGAGCTCCTACGAGCAGTACTTC	CASRRRTESSYEQYF
TRBV25-1	-	-	TRBJ2-5	TGTGCCAGCAGTGTCGGGACACAAGAGACCCAGTACTTC	CASSVGTQETQYF
TRBV6-5	-	-	TRBJ2-3	TGTGCCAGCAGCGTAGGGAGTGGAGATACGCAGTATTTT	CASSVGSGDTQYF
TRBV5-6	-	TRBD2	TRBJ2-3	TGTGCCAGCAGCTTGGGACTAGCGGGCACTGGGGATACGCAGTATTTT	CASSLGLAGTGDTQYF